This T cell receptor (beta chain) stems from a study of T cells in Graves' hyperthyroidism and ophthalmopathy. Whole-study context: Upon initial diagnosis and before any treatment, peripheral blood was collected.

Regions amplified from RNA transcripts were the TCR beta CDR3 regions. HTBI primers were employed in a first-round RT-PCR of the TCR CDR3. Each CDR3 protein is one row after TCRdb ran MiXCR on the multiplex PCR reads. Found here are hundreds of thousands of distinct CDR3 sequences, around 13% of them singletons; the top ten hold around 23%. CDR1 DFQATT and CDR2 SNEGSKA come from the germline V gene (reference sequence). The CDR3 consists of 15 residues. The ends lost 0 bases at V and 4 bases at J; junction bases unmatched: 6. For this clonotype: The antigen remains unidentified.

Whole-study results and caveats: Among thyroid clonotypes expanded above 0.001, most also appeared in blood.

The sequencing input was blood. The source is a woman in her 30s with Graves' hyperthyroidism. This chain uses TRBV20-1 with TRBJ2-7; the match to TRBD2 covers 10 bases. The CDR3 protein is CSARDPSGSRYEQYF. The CDR3 nucleotides read TGCAGTGCTAGAGACCCTAGCGGGAGTAGGTACGAGCAGTACTTC.